The 8 T cell receptor beta chains in this list originate from one sample, sequenced in a study of cytomegalovirus exposure and HLA in healthy donors. This PCR relied on a set of 60 Vbeta primers and 13 Jbeta primers. This table comes from immunoSEQ multiplex PCR, and its TCRdb copy is limited to in-frame clones, with some not included. The repertoire holds 140,000 to 150,000 clones, with 70% to 85% as singletons. Input material: PBMCs. The receptors were sampled from a woman aged 55-70 years in good health and CMV-seropositive.

The chain joins TRBV7-2 to TRBJ1-2, with unresolved D. The germline V gene has CDR1 SGHTA and CDR2 FQGNSA. V gave up 5 bases and J gave up 4 bases, with 17 bases separating them. The CDR3 sequence is 15 residues long. The DNA of the CDR3 is TGTGCCAGCAGCCAAGACAATTCACCGACCTATGGCTACACCTTC. It encodes CASSQDNSPTYGYTF.

The chain is built from TRBV11-2 and TRBJ2-1, with 7 bases matching TRBD2. With 1 base clipped from V and 4 bases from J, the junction kept 1 base outside the gene matches. The CDR3 sequence is 14 residues long. Germline V gene lookup returns CDR1 SGHAT and CDR2 FQNNGV. The CDR3 nucleotides read TGTGCCAGCAGCTTAGCCGGGGGGTACAATGAGCAGTTCTTC. This sequence encodes CASSLAGGYNEQFF.

The rearrangement uses TRBV5-1 and TRBJ1-1; 7 bases map to TRBD1. J gave up 0 bases and V 0 bases, and 8 bases lay outside the gene matches. Germline V lookup: CDR1 SGHRS, CDR2 YFSETQ. The CDR3 spans 17 residues. CDR3 nucleotide sequence: TGCGCCAGCAGCTTGGAGGCAGGGGGGCTTTTGAACACTGAAGCTTTCTTT. Encoded protein: CASSLEAGGLLNTEAFF.

The V and J genes are TRBV7-9 and TRBJ2-3; D is possibly TRBD1 (6 bases). There are 15 residues in the CDR3. With 4 bases removed from V and 3 bases from J, the gap between germline ends came to 14 bases. CDR1 is SEHNR, CDR2 FQNEAQ, per germline (reference sequence). In nucleotides, the CDR3 is TGTGCCAGCAGCTACCGACAGGTGGGGACAGATACGCAGTATTTT. This gives the protein CASSYRQVGTDTQYF.

The chain links TRBV18 to TRBJ1-1; the D is unclear. Trimming took off 2 bases at V and 3 bases at J, with 10 bases between the two ends. Germline V gene lookup returns CDR1 KGHSH and CDR2 LQKENI. CDR3 length: 14 amino acids. The CDR3 spells CASSPLTGYTEAFF. CDR3 nucleotide sequence: TGTGCCAGCTCACCATTAACGGGATACACTGAAGCTTTCTTT.

The chain links TRBV27 to TRBJ2-2; D not certain. With 11 bases removed from V and 4 bases from J, the gap between germline ends came to 2 bases. The CDR3 consists of 9 residues. Germline V CDR1 and CDR2: MNHEY, SMNVEV (reference sequence). The DNA of the CDR3 is TGTGCCCGCACCGGGGAGCTGTTTTTT. Residues: CARTGELFF.

This clone was detected only once. The genes are TRBV27 and TRBJ2-2; possible D gene TRBD1, 6 bases. Germline V gene data show CDR1 as MNHEY and CDR2 as SMNVEV (reference sequence). V was clipped by 7 bases and J by 0 bases, with 6 bases between them. This CDR3 contains 13 residues. The CDR3 nucleotides read TGTGCCAGCAAGGGGGCGAACACCGGGGAGCTGTTTTTT. This gives the protein CASKGANTGELFF.

This chain links TRBV20-1 with TRBJ2-7, with D tentatively TRBD2 (5 bases). Germline V gene lookup returns CDR1 DFQATT and CDR2 SNEGSKA (reference sequence). The V and J ends lost 7 bases and 2 bases respectively, with 9 bases between them. The CDR3 consists of 11 residues. The CDR3 DNA sequence: TGCAGTGTACGGGGTCCCTACGAGCAGTACTTC. It translates to CSVRGPYEQYF.